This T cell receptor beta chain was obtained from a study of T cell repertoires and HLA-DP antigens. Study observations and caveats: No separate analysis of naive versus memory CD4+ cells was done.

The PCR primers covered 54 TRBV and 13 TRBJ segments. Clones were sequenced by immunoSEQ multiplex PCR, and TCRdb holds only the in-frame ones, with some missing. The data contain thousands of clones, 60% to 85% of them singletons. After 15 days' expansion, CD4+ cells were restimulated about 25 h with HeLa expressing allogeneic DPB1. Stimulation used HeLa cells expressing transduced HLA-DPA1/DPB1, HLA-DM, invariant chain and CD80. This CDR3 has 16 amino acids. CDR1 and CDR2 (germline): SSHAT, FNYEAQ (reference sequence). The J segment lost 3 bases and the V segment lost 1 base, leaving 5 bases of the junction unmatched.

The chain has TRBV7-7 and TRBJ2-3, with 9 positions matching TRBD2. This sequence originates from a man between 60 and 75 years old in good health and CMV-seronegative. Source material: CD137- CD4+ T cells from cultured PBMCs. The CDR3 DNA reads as TGTGCCAGCAGCTTAGGCGGGGGGGCCGGAACAGATACGCAGTATTTT. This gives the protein CASSLGGGAGTDTQYF.